Listed below are T cell receptor beta chains from one sample, sequenced in a study of T cells after yellow fever vaccination. TCRdb independently ran MiXCR on the 5' RACE reads; one entry per CDR3 protein. Among 200,000 to 300,000 distinct CDR3 sequences listed, about 7% were seen once. Sequencing used CD4+ T cells sorted from PBMCs, obtained on the day of the yellow fever booster vaccination. All receptors come from a man younger than 45 who received the YFV17D yellow fever vaccine. CDR3s include the opening cysteine and the closing phenylalanine or tryptophan. Fields, in order: clone size, J gene, D gene, V gene, CDR3 protein, CDR3 DNA. The D gene is left open where the match is weak. Expanded clones get a size class; other rows say once, few or many, or leave the size out.

>NA|TRBJ2-1|NA|TRBV28
CASVGNEQFF
TGTGCCAGCGTCGGTAATGAGCAGTTCTTC
>many|TRBJ2-1|TRBD2|TRBV6-2/TRBV6-3
CASSYGLGGRISNEQFF
TGTGCCAGCAGTTACGGTTTAGGCGGGAGGATCTCAAATGAGCAGTTCTTC
>NA|TRBJ2-2|TRBD2|TRBV12-3/TRBV12-4
CASLGAGGRIGELFF
TGTGCCAGCCTTGGAGCGGGAGGGAGGATCGGGGAGCTGTTTTTT
>few|TRBJ1-1|TRBD1|TRBV5-1
CASTRLGGTGGDGVRAFF
TGCGCCAGCACCCGCCTGGGTGGGACAGGGGGCGACGGGGTAAGAGCTTTCTTT
>few|TRBJ1-1|NA|TRBV7-2
CASSLAELNTEAFF
TGTGCCAGCAGCTTGGCCGAACTGAACACTGAAGCTTTCTTT
>many|TRBJ2-5|TRBD2|TRBV7-9
CASSYLAGGETQYF
TGTGCCAGCAGCTACCTAGCGGGAGGAGAGACCCAGTACTTC
>NA|TRBJ2-3|NA|TRBV4-3
CASSQEGRGLVDTQYF
TGCGCCAGCAGCCAAGAGGGCAGGGGCCTGGTGGATACGCAGTATTTT
>NA|TRBJ2-1|TRBD2|TRBV6-2/TRBV6-3
CASRRTSDSYNEQFF
TGTGCCAGCAGACGGACTAGCGACTCCTACAATGAGCAGTTCTTC
>many|TRBJ2-1|NA|TRBV6-2/TRBV6-3
CASRGEAASYNEQFF
TGTGCCAGCAGAGGGGAAGCAGCGTCCTACAATGAGCAGTTCTTC
>NA|TRBJ1-3|NA|TRBV7-2
CASSLVADTIYF
TGTGCCAGCAGCTTAGTGGCGGACACCATATATTTT
>many|TRBJ2-2|TRBD1|TRBV6-5
CASSYPLRTGTTGELFF
TGTGCCAGCAGTTATCCACTCCGGACAGGGACCACCGGGGAGCTGTTTTTT
>many|TRBJ2-1|NA|TRBV7-6
CASSLSPGGYTEQFF
TGTGCCAGCAGCTTATCGCCGGGCGGGTACACTGAGCAGTTCTTC
>few|TRBJ1-4|NA|TRBV19
CASGVFSTNEKLFF
TGTGCCAGTGGGGTCTTTTCAACTAATGAAAAACTGTTTTTT
>few|TRBJ2-4|NA|TRBV20-1
CSARGRGDSKNIQYF
TGCAGTGCGAGAGGAAGGGGCGATTCCAAAAACATTCAGTACTTC
>few|TRBJ2-2|NA|TRBV5-4
CASSSPQAPNTGELFF
TGTGCCAGCAGCTCCCCACAGGCTCCGAACACCGGGGAGCTGTTTTTT